These 9 T cell receptor beta chains were sequenced from one sample in a study of shared T cell receptors in the human thymus. Sequenced by immunoSEQ multiplex PCR; TCRdb stores in-frame clones only, minus some. The sample has hundreds of thousands of clones, approximately 87% seen once. These same data were also listed under a study on human thymus T cells.

The sequenced sample was thymocytes. The receptors were sampled from a boy younger than two with a congenital heart defect.

This chain links TRBV10-3 with TRBJ1-6; D might be TRBD1 (5 bases). Between the trimmed V and J ends, which lost 5 bases and 7 bases, there was a span of 18 bases. CDR1 ENHRY and CDR2 SYGVKD come from the germline V gene. This CDR3 has 16 residues. The CDR3 DNA reads as TGTGCCATCAGTCAACATCAGGGATATCTCAATTCACCCCTCCACTTT. Translating gives CAISQHQGYLNSPLHF.

This chain uses TRBV5-1 with TRBJ2-5; weak D call: TRBD2 (5 bases). The CDR3 runs 13 residues. V shed 2 bases and J shed 4 bases, with 9 bases lying between them. Per the germline V gene, CDR1 is SGHRS and CDR2 is YFSETQ. CDR3 residues: CASSLEGRETQYF. Here the CDR3 DNA reads TGCGCCAGCAGCTTAGAAGGGAGAGAGACCCAGTACTTC.

A single count supports this clone. The chain has TRBV6-5 and TRBJ1-4; 10 nucleotides match TRBD1. The ends lost 6 bases at V and 6 bases at J; junction bases unmatched: 7. CDR1 and CDR2 from the germline V gene are MNHEY and SVGAGI. The CDR3 contains 15 residues. The CDR3 DNA reads TGTGCCAGCAGCAAGACCGGGACAGGGGATGAAAAACTGTTTTTT. It translates to CASSKTGTGDEKLFF.

The rearrangement joins TRBV27 to TRBJ1-5, with TRBD1 as a possible D gene (6 bases). CDR1 MNHEY and CDR2 SMNVEV come from the germline V gene (reference sequence). CDR3 length: 14 amino acids. With 2 bases removed from V and 6 bases from J, the gap between germline ends came to 11 bases. The CDR3 nucleotides are TGTGCCAGCAGTTTAGGACAGCAGAGTCAGCCCCAGCATTTT. Translated: CASSLGQQSQPQHF.

The DNA of the CDR3 is TGTGCTAGTGGTTCACAAACCCCCCCCGGGCGGCCCAAAGCGGGAGGGCCTCCCGGGGAGCTGTTTTTT. Translating it yields CASGSQTPPGRPKAGGPPGELFF. The rearrangement joins TRBV12-5 to TRBJ2-2, with 10 bases fitting TRBD2. Germline CDR1 is LGHNT and CDR2 is FRNRAP. The V gene end was trimmed by 4 bases and the J gene end by 6 bases; junction bases not matched to a gene: 29. The CDR3 has 23 amino acids.

Only one count was recorded for this clone. The chain links TRBV7-2 to TRBJ2-3; 7 nucleotides agree with TRBD2. Germline CDR1 reads SGHTA; CDR2 reads FQGNSA. Trimming cost V 2 bases and J 0 bases; bases outside gene matches: 5. The CDR3 spans 16 residues. This chain's CDR3 is CASSLWTSPSTDTQYF. As DNA, the CDR3 is TGTGCCAGCAGCTTATGGACTAGTCCTAGCACAGATACGCAGTATTTT.

The CDR3 bases are TGTGCCAGTAGTATTAAGACAGTGAGCAATCAGCCCCAGCATTTT. This sequence encodes CASSIKTVSNQPQHF. This sequence joins TRBV19 and TRBJ1-5, with D perhaps TRBD1 (5 bases). The germline V gene encodes CDR1 LNHDA and CDR2 SQIVND (reference sequence). The CDR3 covers 15 residues. The V gene lost 3 bases and the J gene lost 1 base, with 10 bases spanning the gap.

V is TRBV18 and J is TRBJ1-1, with D uncertain. The CDR3 has 14 residues. Looked up from germline, CDR1 is KGHSH and CDR2 is LQKENI. V was clipped by 3 bases and J by 6 bases, with 14 bases between them. CDR3 residues: CASSPSRPEAEAFF. Here the CDR3 DNA reads TGTGCCAGCTCACCGAGTCGCCCGGAGGCTGAAGCTTTCTTT.

The V call is TRBV19, the J call TRBJ1-5; D remains ambiguous. The CDR3 length is 15 residues. Germline values: CDR1 LNHDA, CDR2 SQIVND (reference sequence). The V end lost 10 bases, the J end lost 5 bases, and 21 bases lay between the germline ends. This CDR3 reads CATQWRDIGYQPQHF. The CDR3 coding sequence is TGTGCCACCCAATGGCGAGACATCGGATATCAGCCCCAGCATTTT. Together with reference TRBV19 and TRBJ1-5, the CDR3 gives the full variable domain: DGGITQSPKYLFRKEGQNVTLSCEQNLNHDAMYWYRQDPGQGLRLIYYSQIVNDFQKGDIAEGYSVSREKKESFPLTVTSAQKNPTAFYLCATQWRDIGYQPQHFGDGTRLSIL.